This TCR beta chain originates from a study of glioma-infiltrating T cells after dendritic cell vaccination. Study-level background: Glioblastoma patients came from Phase I and II dendritic cell vaccination trials. Treatment, given 2003 to 2012, was autologous tumor lysate-pulsed dendritic cell vaccination.

The method was immunoSEQ multiplex PCR; TCRdb's version includes in-frame clones alone and lacks a portion of them. The sample lists approximately 60,000 clones; roughly nine tenths were seen once. The CDR3 consists of 19 residues. The time point here: after dendritic cell vaccination, including at tumor progression/relapse. This rearrangement joins TRBV21-1 to TRBJ1-4; the table's D call, TRBD1, has no DNA check behind it. TRBV21-1 is annotated as a pseudogene. The material was blood, obtained after dendritic cell vaccination. The sequence was collected from a human donor with glioblastoma. In DNA, the CDR3 is TGTGCCAGCAGCAAATGCGGCTCTCTTAGGATTCAAAGGGGGGAAAAACTGTTTTTT. It codes for CASSKCGSLRIQRGEKLFF.